This TCR beta chain is drawn from a study of cytomegalovirus exposure and HLA in healthy donors (dated by TCRdb to about 2017). Regarding the complete study: According to an earlier analysis of 587 of the donors, some 170 million T cells yielded roughly 110 million unique TCR beta sequences and about 300 Gb of sequence data. Approximately 300 gigabases of sequencing data and around 80 million unique TCR sequences made up an early release that covered fewer than 650 HLA-typed donors. The genetic ancestry cluster associated with self-reported Caucasian donors included 65% to 90% of the 398 genotyped donors. Typing coverage differed by locus: A, B, C, DRB1 and DQB1 were typed in about 629-630 donors, DQA1 in about 510, DPA1 in 600 to 610, and DPB1 in approximately 450. To predict cytomegalovirus infection status, the study brought together high-throughput TCR immunosequencing, statistical association of individual TCRs with disease status, and machine learning. Class I and class II HLA loci were covered by the typing at four-digit resolution. The study was designed to test whether signatures of past pathogen exposure could be identified by cataloging public T cell receptors. Several DR-DQ haplotypes were treated as single units for association and clustering because of strong linkage in the cohort. In addition to the first cohort of around 670 subjects, a separate validation cohort of approximately 130 different subjects was used. Genome-wide SNP genotypes for about three fifths of the 666 donors were used in a later genetic analysis, which treated that subset as a discovery cohort. The study used immunosequencing to profile the T cell repertoires of hundreds of subjects and linked those repertoires to cytomegalovirus serostatus. An earlier analysis of 587 of the donors used high-throughput TCR beta sequencing to judge whether each TCR beta V gene segment behaved as functional or pseudogenic. In a later analysis, previously published TCR beta repertoires from several hundred donors were re-analyzed and high-resolution HLA genotyping was added so that TCR occurrence patterns could be studied. In the later analysis, no new phenotypic data were used to find candidate immune exposures; instead, reliance was placed on TCR beta sequences and their occurrence across donors. Among about 360 genotyped donors of the cohort, an average of approximately 230,000 unique TCR beta nucleotide sequences were sequenced per donor, around 18% of them non-productive. Donor age, sex, ethnicity and CMV serostatus were compiled together with the repertoire data. All discovery cohort repertoires had been generated on a single sequencing platform. The study at large found these results: The classifier was reported to diagnose cytomegalovirus status with high specificity and sensitivity in both the original cohort and the validation cohort. In a later analysis, TCR association rates were found to vary across HLA loci, with the most associated TCRs seen for DRB1 alleles and the fewest for HLA-C alleles. V-gene and J-gene trimming of TCR beta chains was associated with a missense DCLRE1C variant in a later genetic analysis, and the association was replicated in an independent cohort. The 87-base-pair reads could not distinguish some IMGT-functional V segments, including TRBV6-2 and TRBV6-3, so those segments were excluded. A later analysis associated 16,951 TCR beta sequences with specific HLA alleles at a false discovery rate of 0.05. Because HLA typing was unavailable for some donors at each locus, only the typed subset was used in association tests. An earlier analysis of roughly 570 of the donors showed that most TCR beta V segments appeared in productive rearrangements either about 87% or about 30% of the time, which broadly matched IMGT annotations. The presence/absence analyses assumed that sequencing depth was roughly uniform across donors, and that assumption may not be true. A cluster of highly shared sequence variants was judged likely to represent a technical artifact of the sequencing pipeline. In the study, some 160 TCR beta chains were listed as associated with cytomegalovirus. Most TCR sequences were observed very rarely across donors, whereas some public TCRs were present in many individuals. Because counts were too low, seventeen rarely observed V segments, including chromosome 9 orphons, were excluded from the earlier analysis of under 650 of the donors. It was suggested by the authors that the approach could potentially be generalized to other disease states and immunological phenotypes. In this cohort, only TCR beta chains were sequenced, and detectable features were limited by the absence of alpha or paired-chain data. Several of the top co-occurrence clusters appeared to be linked to parvovirus B19, influenza, CMV and Epstein-Barr virus, according to a later analysis. Immune exposure information for the cohort was limited to CMV serostatus. Strong co-occurrence of HLA alleles, especially DR and DQ, made assigning TCR associations to individual alleles difficult. Linkage disequilibrium might explain the correlated functional status among segregating V segments, but an unknown experimental factor could not be excluded. A further reported finding was that TCR beta sequences accurately predicted the HLA-A and HLA-B alleles for most subjects in the first cohort. In a later genetic analysis, fewer N-insertions in productive TCRs were reported among donors in an Asian-associated ancestry cluster than the roughly 640-donor mean. According to a later analysis, most CMV-associated TCR beta chains appeared to be HLA-restricted, and the HLA associations seemed to be driven largely by CMV exposure. In a later analysis, HLA-associated TCR beta chains showed more clonal expansion and lower generation probabilities than non-associated chains that were equally common. Three of the identified cytomegalovirus-associated TCR beta chains were confirmed in vitro to be specific for cytomegalovirus antigens.

Turning to this clone: Its recognized antigen is unknown. Nothing much larger sits one base from this clone, and base qualities are not available.

The library came from the immunoSEQ multiplex PCR assay. For the multiplex PCR, a mixture combining 60 forward primers for TCR Vbeta segments and 13 reverse primers for TCR Jbeta segments was used. A multiplex PCR assay on genomic DNA amplified the CDR3 region of rearranged TCR beta genes. On the Illumina HiSeq System, the amplified TCR beta libraries were sequenced as 87-base-pair reads. Concerning the study's data processing: Across the roughly 700 repertoires, a later analysis counted tens of millions of unique TCR beta chains, around 11 million of which were shared by at least two donors. Raw reads were error-corrected and collapsed into unique sequences with a nearest-neighbor algorithm that merged closely related sequences to remove PCR and sequencing errors. V, D and J gene segments were assigned by aligning CDR3 sequences to IMGT reference sequences. For a sequence to be retained, a match of at least six nucleotides to both a V gene segment and a J gene segment was required. A rearrangement was called productive if the CDR3 had no stop codons and remained in frame with V and J, and every other rearrangement was called non-productive. Following IMGT convention, CDR3 was defined as the stretch from the second conserved V-encoded cysteine to the conserved J-encoded phenylalanine. The earlier analysis of some 580 of the donors excluded any sequence lacking an unambiguous match to a single V gene segment. In an earlier analysis of several hundred of the donors, V segments were called functional above 56.7% productive rearrangements and were called segregating when the between-donor standard deviation exceeded 5%. A statistical classification framework was built to diagnose cytomegalovirus status from the catalog of TCR beta chain sequences. In a later analysis, TCR nucleotide sequences were compared against IMGT/GENE-DB human TR gene sequences so that V and J genes could be assigned. A later analysis assigned CDR3 sequences and most-parsimonious VDJ recombination scenarios with the TCRdist pipeline. In a later analysis, each TCR beta chain was defined by its CDR3 amino acid sequence together with its V-gene family, and reads without a unique V-gene family were excluded. In a later analysis, fewer than 650 highly shared, low-generation-probability nucleotide sequences were removed to address suspected cross-contamination and a sequencing artifact. A later analysis calculated a clonal expansion index for each public chain from normalized within-repertoire ranks of inferred template counts. In a later analysis, generation probabilities were computed with a VDJ recombination model fitted to out-of-frame rearrangements, and the resulting probabilities were checked against IGoR. A later analysis scored TCR-TCR, TCR-HLA and TCR-CMV co-occurrence with hypergeometric tests, applying a repertoire-size bias correction to TCR pairs. False discovery rates were estimated in a later analysis by permuting HLA or CMV assignments 20 times. A later analysis grouped co-occurring TCRs with DBSCAN, adding TCRdist sequence similarity when clustering within HLA-allele-positive subsets. Repertoires with fewer than 30,000 or more than 120,000 public chains, plus five repertoires with anomalous nucleotide sharing, were excluded from co-occurrence clustering. TCRdb obtained this table from immuneACCESS and retained in-frame rearrangements with V and J assigned. These tables miss some clones; where compared with another copy, unresolved V genes account for less than half of the shortfall, and the remainder is unexplained. V, J and clone size reflect that table, while D and trimming were determined from the DNA. The sample yields 200,000 to 250,000 clones; roughly 79% were counted once. The ten biggest clones cover 0.58% of the sample.

The CDR3 runs 14 amino acids, cysteine and phenylalanine included. The CDR3 DNA has 42 bases and is translated from base 1. Per the germline V gene, KGHSH is the CDR1 and LQKENI is the CDR2. The junction shows trimming of 5 bases on V and 3 bases on J, and the gene matches do not reach 3 bases of it. The cohort consisted of some 670 healthy bone marrow donors. All cohort members were sampled while nominally healthy, although unrecorded immune exposures were likely present. The donor tested CMV seronegative and was one of the 352 seronegative cohort members. Every donor gave a peripheral blood sample, and the peripheral blood mononuclear cells from that sample were used for TCR beta sequencing. Genomic DNA was extracted from the blood cell samples with the Qiagen DNeasy Blood Extraction Kit.

The chain is encoded by TRBV18 joined to TRBJ2-2; 7 junctional bases match TRBD1. The sequenced sample consisted of PBMCs. The receptor comes from a woman aged 40-49 years in good health and CMV-seronegative. The CDR3 reads CASSRDSYTGELFF. The nucleotide sequence is given as TGTGCCAGCTCAAGGGACAGCTACACCGGGGAGCTGTTTTTT.